The clone carrying this TCR beta chain came up a few times. Its antigen is not identified. A junction boundary mismatches the germline segment, possibly from a read error. Exclusion followed for patients with uncontrolled infection, other autoimmune disease, pregnancy or lactation. It was 10 ml of fresh peripheral blood that supplied the PBMCs. These data belong to a study of T cells in Graves' hyperthyroidism and ophthalmopathy. Amplified regions were TCR beta CDR3 sequences from RNA transcripts. An initial round of RT-PCR targeting the TCR CDR3 relied on the HTBI primer set. TCRdb re-called the multiplex PCR reads through MiXCR, storing one row per CDR3 protein. There are some 500,000 distinct CDR3 sequences in the sample; approximately 15% occur only once, and around a sixth lies in the top ten. Per the germline V gene, CDR1 is MGHRA and CDR2 is YSYEKL. The CDR3 is 15 amino acids. Study-wide points: Stable hyperthyroidism and ophthalmopathy were separated using 13 V-J signatures. In the blood, most expanded thyroid clonotypes above 0.001 appeared as well.

Input material: blood. This rearrangement joins TRBV4-1 to TRBJ2-5; no clear D. This receptor was identified in a woman between 18 and 29 years old with Graves' hyperthyroidism. CDR3 protein: CASSQAPAYQETQYF. Here the CDR3 DNA reads TGCGCCAGCAGCCAAGCTCCGGCGTACCAAGAGACTCAGTACTTC.